This TCR beta chain was captured in a study of cytomegalovirus exposure and HLA in healthy donors. Study-wide results and limits: Later on, an analysis tied 15,000 or so TCR beta sequences to HLA alleles at 0.05 false discovery rate. Presence/absence analyses took donor sequencing depth as roughly uniform.

This PCR relied on a set of 60 Vbeta primers and 13 Jbeta primers. As handled by the study authors: In a later analysis, the count reached roughly 80 million unique TCR beta chains, with 9 million to 11 million shared. The data were produced by immunoSEQ multiplex PCR, yet TCRdb's version contains in-frame clones alone and is incomplete. V and J calls and clone size are those listed in that table; D and trimming were worked out from the DNA. The table shows around 100,000 clones, with less than 80% occurring only once. This clone was found once. What it binds is unknown. This receptor was obtained from a man aged 30 to 39 in good health and CMV-seropositive. Sequencing was done on a sample of PBMCs.

CDR3 region: CASSVAGTHEQYF. The CDR3 nucleotides are TGCGCCAGCAGCGTTGCGGGTACCCACGAGCAGTACTTC. The chain has TRBV5-1 and TRBJ2-7, with D perhaps matching TRBD2 (5 bases). The germline CDR1 and CDR2 sequences are SGHRS and YFSETQ. The CDR3 contains 13 residues. The V end lost 4 bases, the J end lost 5 bases, and 13 bases lay between the germline ends.